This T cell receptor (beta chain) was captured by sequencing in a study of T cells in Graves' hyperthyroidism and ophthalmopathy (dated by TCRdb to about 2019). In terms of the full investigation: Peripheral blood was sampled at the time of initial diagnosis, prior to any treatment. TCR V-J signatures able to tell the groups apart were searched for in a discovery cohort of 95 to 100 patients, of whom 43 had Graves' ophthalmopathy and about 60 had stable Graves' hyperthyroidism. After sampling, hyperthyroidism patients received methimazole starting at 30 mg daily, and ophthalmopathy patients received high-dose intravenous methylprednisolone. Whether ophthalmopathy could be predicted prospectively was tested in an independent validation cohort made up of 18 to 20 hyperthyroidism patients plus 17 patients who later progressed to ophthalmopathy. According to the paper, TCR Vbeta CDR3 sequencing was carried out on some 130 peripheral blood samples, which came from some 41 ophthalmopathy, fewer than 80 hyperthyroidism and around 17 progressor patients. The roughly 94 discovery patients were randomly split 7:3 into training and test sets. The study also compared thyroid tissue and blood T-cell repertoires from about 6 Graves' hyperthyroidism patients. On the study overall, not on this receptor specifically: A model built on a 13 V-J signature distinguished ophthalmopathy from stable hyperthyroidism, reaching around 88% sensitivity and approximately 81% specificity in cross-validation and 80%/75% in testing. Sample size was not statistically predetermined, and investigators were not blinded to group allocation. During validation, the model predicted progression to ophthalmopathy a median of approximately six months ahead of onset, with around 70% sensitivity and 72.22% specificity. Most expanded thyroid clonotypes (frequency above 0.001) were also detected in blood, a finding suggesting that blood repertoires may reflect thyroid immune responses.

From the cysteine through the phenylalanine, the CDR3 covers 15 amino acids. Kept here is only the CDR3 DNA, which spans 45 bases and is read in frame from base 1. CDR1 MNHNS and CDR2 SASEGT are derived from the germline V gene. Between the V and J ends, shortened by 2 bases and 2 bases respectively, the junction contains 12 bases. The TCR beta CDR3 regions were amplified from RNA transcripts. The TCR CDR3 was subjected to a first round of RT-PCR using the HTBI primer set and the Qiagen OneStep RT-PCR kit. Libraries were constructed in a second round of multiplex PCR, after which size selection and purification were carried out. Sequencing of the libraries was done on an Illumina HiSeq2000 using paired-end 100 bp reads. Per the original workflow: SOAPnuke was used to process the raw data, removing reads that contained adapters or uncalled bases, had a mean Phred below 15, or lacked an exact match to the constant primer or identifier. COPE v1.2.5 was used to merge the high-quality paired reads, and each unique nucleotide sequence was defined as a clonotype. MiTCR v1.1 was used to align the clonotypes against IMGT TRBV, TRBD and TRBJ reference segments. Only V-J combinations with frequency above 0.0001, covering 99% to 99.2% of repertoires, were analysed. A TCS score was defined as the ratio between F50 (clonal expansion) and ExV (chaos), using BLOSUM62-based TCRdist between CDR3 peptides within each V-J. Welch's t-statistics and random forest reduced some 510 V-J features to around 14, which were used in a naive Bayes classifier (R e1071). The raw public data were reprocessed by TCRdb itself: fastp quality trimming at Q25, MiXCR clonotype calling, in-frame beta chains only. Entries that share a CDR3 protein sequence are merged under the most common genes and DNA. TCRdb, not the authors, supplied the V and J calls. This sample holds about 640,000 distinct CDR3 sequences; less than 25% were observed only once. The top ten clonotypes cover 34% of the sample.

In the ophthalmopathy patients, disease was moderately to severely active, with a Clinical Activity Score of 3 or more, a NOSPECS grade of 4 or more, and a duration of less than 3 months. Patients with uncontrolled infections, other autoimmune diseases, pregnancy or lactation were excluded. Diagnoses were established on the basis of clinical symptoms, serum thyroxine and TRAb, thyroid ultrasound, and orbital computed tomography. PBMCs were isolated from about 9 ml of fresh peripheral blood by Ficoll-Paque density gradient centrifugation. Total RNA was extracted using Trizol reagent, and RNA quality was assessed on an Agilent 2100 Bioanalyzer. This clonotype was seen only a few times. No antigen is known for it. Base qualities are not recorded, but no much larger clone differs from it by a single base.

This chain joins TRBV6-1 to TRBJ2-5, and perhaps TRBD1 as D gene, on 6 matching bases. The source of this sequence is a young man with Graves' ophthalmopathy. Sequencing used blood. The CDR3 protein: CASSESPGQQETQYF. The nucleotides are TGTGCCAGCAGTGAAAGTCCTGGACAGCAAGAGACCCAGTACTTC.